This T cell receptor (beta chain) was recovered during a study of cytomegalovirus exposure and HLA in healthy donors. CDR3 size: 17 residues. V shed 0 bases and J 4 bases; nucleotides not matched to a gene: 6. From germline, CDR1 is SGHRS and CDR2 YFSETQ. The PCR ran on 60 Vbeta and 13 Jbeta primers. The method was immunoSEQ multiplex PCR; TCRdb's version includes in-frame clones alone and lacks a portion of them. The sample is made up of about 48,000 clones, and the top ten hold less than 2.5% of it. The TCR sequence derives from a middle-aged woman in good health and CMV-seronegative. Material for sequencing was PBMCs. The rearrangement joins TRBV5-1 to TRBJ2-3, with 12 nucleotides matching TRBD2. The CDR3 spells CASSLARTSGEADTQYF. In nucleotides, the CDR3 is TGCGCCAGCAGCTTGGCCCGGACTAGCGGGGAGGCAGATACGCAGTATTTT.